This T cell receptor (beta chain) was recorded in a study of T cell responses to AZD1222 COVID-19 vaccine. Study-wide points: As reported, nearly half of all spike-specific TCRs target variant regions that are unmutated. CD4 TCRs associated with vaccination spanned spike, dominating at 160-218 and 743-854. Repertoires were obtained solely post-peak T cell response. Increases in Spike-specific TCR breadth and depth were seen after two AZD1222 doses.

Germline loops: CDR1 MNHEY, CDR2 SMNVEV (reference sequence). This CDR3 is 11 amino acids long. Trimming shortened V by 5 bases and J by 15 bases, and 14 bases separated the two germline ends. TCRdb's table, derived via immunoSEQ multiplex PCR, lists solely in-frame clones and lacks some. The sample has 150,000 to 200,000 clones; about 90% are singletons. A remark on this clone: The antigen remains undetermined.

The V and J genes are TRBV27 and TRBJ2-1, with D maybe TRBD2 (6 bases). This material consisted of peripheral blood, taken on day 0 of AZD1222 vaccination. The receptor comes from an adult in good health. DNA for the CDR3: TGTGCCAGCAGTGGAGGGCTGTCGGTGTTCTTC. Its protein is CASSGGLSVFF.